The clone carrying this T cell receptor beta chain was seen a few times. This sample stems from a study of blood T cell repertoires in COVID-19. Method: immunoSEQ multiplex PCR; TCRdb's copy keeps in-frame clones and lacks some. This sample has about 75,000 clones, with about 90% found just once. This CDR3 is 14 amino acids long. Germline V CDR1 and CDR2: MNHEY, SVGEGT. Trimming cost V 5 bases and J 4 bases; bases outside gene matches: 6. The sequencing input was peripheral blood. The chain carries TRBV6-2 or TRBV6-3 and TRBJ2-7, with 9 bases identical to TRBD2. This TCR derives from a human donor in a cohort sampled during active COVID-19. Here the CDR3 DNA reads TGTGCCAGCAGTGCACCTAGCGGGGAGTACGAGCAGTACTTC. This sequence encodes CASSAPSGEYEQYF.